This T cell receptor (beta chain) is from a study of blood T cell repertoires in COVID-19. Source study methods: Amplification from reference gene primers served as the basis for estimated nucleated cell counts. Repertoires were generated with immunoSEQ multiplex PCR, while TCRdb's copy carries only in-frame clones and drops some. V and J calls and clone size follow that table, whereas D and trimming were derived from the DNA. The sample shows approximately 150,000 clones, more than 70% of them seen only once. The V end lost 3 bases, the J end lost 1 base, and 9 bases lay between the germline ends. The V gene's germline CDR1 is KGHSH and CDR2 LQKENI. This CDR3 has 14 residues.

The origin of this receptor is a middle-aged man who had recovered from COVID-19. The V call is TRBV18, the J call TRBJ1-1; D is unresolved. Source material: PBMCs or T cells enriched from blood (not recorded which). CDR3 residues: CASSPVAENTEAFF. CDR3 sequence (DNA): TGTGCCAGCTCACCGGTGGCGGAGAACACTGAAGCTTTCTTT.